The present T cell receptor (beta chain) was sequenced within a study of T cell repertoires in Merkel cell carcinoma (dated by TCRdb to about 2019). In terms of the full investigation: Patients who had received intralesional immunotherapy or systemic immune checkpoint blockade prior to the biopsy were excluded. MCPyV-specific clonotypes were initially defined through tetramer sorting, cloning and paired TCR sequencing of expanded tumor-infiltrating lymphocytes. To be included, a participant needed a diagnosis of MCPyV-positive Merkel cell carcinoma and tumor-infiltrating lymphocytes that had been successfully expanded in vitro.

The immunoSEQ assay was used both to sequence TRB CDR3 from tumor genomic DNA and to process the resulting data. As stored in TCRdb, this immuneACCESS dataset retains in-frame rearrangements with V and J assigned. A fraction of the clones does not appear; measured against another copy, unresolved V genes explain less than half of the discrepancy, and the remainder lacks a known reason. The sample includes about 15,000 clones, with 76% observed a single time. The ten largest account for roughly a sixth of the sample. With respect to this clone: Its antigen is not yet known. Base qualities are missing; no much larger clone stands one base away.

Biopsy-confirmed MCPyV-positive Merkel cell carcinoma was present in the study subjects, and positive serum antibodies to T-antigen were found in every subject. Genomic DNA was extracted from six adjacent 10-micron frozen tumor sections without cell sorting or culture. Roughly 5 x 5 x 5 mm of tumor biopsy tissue was frozen in optimal cutting temperature compound. Hematoxylin and eosin scout sections confirmed abundant Merkel cell carcinoma and infiltrating cells in the frozen biopsy. The full study reports these points: No normal tissue biopsies were studied.

Including cysteine and phenylalanine, the CDR3 has 13 amino acids. This entry keeps only the CDR3 DNA: 39 bases, framed from base 1. At the junction V is shortened by 4 bases and J by 4 bases; bases outside the gene matches: 1. Sequencing was carried out using tumor tissue. The chain is made from TRBV12-3 or TRBV12-4 and TRBJ2-7, and TRBD1 aligns with 10 junction nucleotides. The clonotype was recovered from an adult with Merkel cell carcinoma. The nucleotide sequence is given as TGTGCCAGCAGTTGGACAGGGGGATACGAGCAGTACTTC. Translated, it gives CASSWTGGYEQYF.